This entry lists 17 T cell receptor beta chains sequenced from one sample in a study of T cells after yellow fever vaccination. In TCRdb, the 5' RACE reads were re-called with MiXCR into one record per CDR3 protein. The sample contains approximately 85,000 distinct CDR3 sequences, approximately 12% of which appear only once. The sequenced sample was CD8+ T cells not binding an NS4B(214-222) dextramer, sorted from PBMCs, obtained about 20 days after the first yellow fever vaccination. The receptors come from a young man who received the YFV17D yellow fever vaccine.

The chain has TRBV6-5 and TRBJ2-2; 12 nucleotides line up with TRBD2. V shed 5 bases and J 3 bases; nucleotides not matched to a gene: 1. Germline CDR1 and CDR2: MNHEY and SVGAGI. The length of the CDR3 is 15 residues. The CDR3 DNA sequence: TGTGCCAGCAGTCGACTAGCGGGGGACACCGGGGAGCTGTTTTTT. This encodes CASSRLAGDTGELFF.

This clonotype was seen a handful of times. The genes are TRBV5-4 and TRBJ1-1; no firm D call. The V gene's germline CDR1 is SGHNT and CDR2 YYREEE (reference sequence). The V end was cut by 2 bases, the J end by 4 bases, with 9 bases between. The CDR3 is 13 residues long. CDR3 sequence reads: CASSFRDGTEAFF. CDR3 nucleotide sequence: TGTGCCAGCAGCTTTAGGGATGGCACTGAAGCTTTCTTT.

This clonotype appeared a few times. The chain uses TRBV5-1 and TRBJ2-3, with a possible D match to TRBD1 (5 bases). This CDR3 comprises 15 residues. V lost 1 base and J lost 0, with 9 bases in between. CDR1 and CDR2 (germline): SGHRS, YFSETQ. CDR3 sequence reads: CASSLWGSSTDTQYF. CDR3 coding DNA: TGCGCCAGCAGCTTGTGGGGCTCCAGCACAGATACGCAGTATTTT. The variable domain in full, with the rest retrieved from reference TRBV5-1 and TRBJ2-3, is KAGVTQTPRYLIKTRGQQVTLSCSPISGHRSVSWYQQTPGQGLQFLFEYFSETQRNKGNFPGRFSGRQFSNSRSEMNVSTLELGDSALYLCASSLWGSSTDTQYFGPGTRLTVL.

This clonotype turned up a few times. CDR3 loop: CASRSSGRYDEQYF. Written as DNA, the CDR3 is TGTGCCAGCAGGTCCAGTGGCAGGTATGACGAGCAGTACTTC. V gene TRBV11-2 combines with J gene TRBJ2-7; D gene uncertain. The germline V gene has CDR1 SGHAT and CDR2 FQNNGV. CDR3 length equals 14 residues. V was trimmed by 6 bases and J by 5 bases, leaving 17 bases between them.

J is TRBJ2-5 and V is TRBV28; TRBD2 matches 10 bases. Losses at the gene ends were 6 bases for V and 0 bases for J; bases not matched to a gene: 10. The germline V gene encodes CDR1 MDHEN and CDR2 SYDVKM. The CDR3 spans 17 residues. The CDR3 is CASSPMSGLAYQETQYF. In nucleotides, the CDR3 is TGTGCCAGCAGCCCCATGTCGGGACTAGCGTACCAAGAGACCCAGTACTTC.

In its sample, this clonotype was seen a few times. The chain is built from TRBV6-2 or TRBV6-3 and TRBJ2-6; 11 bases align to TRBD1. The CDR3 length is 18 residues. V lost 8 bases and J lost 1; bases outside the gene matches: 10. The germline CDR1 and CDR2 sequences are MNHEY and SVGEGT. CDR3 sequence: CASCRGTGGQSGANVLTF. The CDR3 DNA sequence: TGTGCCAGCTGCCGCGGGACAGGGGGACAATCTGGGGCCAACGTCCTGACTTTC.

CDR3 sequence (DNA): TGCAGCGTTGAAGCCTCCCCGAAGACCCAGTACTTC. This translates into CSVEASPKTQYF. The V call is TRBV29-1, the J call TRBJ2-5, with D unclear. This CDR3 comprises 12 residues. Between the trimmed V and J ends, which lost 1 base and 6 bases, there was a span of 9 bases. The germline V gene encodes CDR1 SQVTM and CDR2 ANQGSEA.

This chain joins TRBV24-1 and TRBJ2-3; 8 bases are shared with TRBD2. From germline, CDR1 is KGHDR and CDR2 SFDVKD. Trimming cost V 5 bases and J 2 bases; bases outside gene matches: 14. The CDR3 is 18 residues long. CDR3 sequence (DNA): TGTGCCACCAGTGGCCCCCGAGGCGGGGGGCACTTCACAGATACGCAGTATTTT. Translated: CATSGPRGGGHFTDTQYF.

The chain couples TRBV25-1 to TRBJ2-1; D unresolved. V was cut by 6 bases and J by 6 bases, with 9 bases left in between. This CDR3 region has 12 residues. From germline, CDR1 is MGHDK and CDR2 SYGVNS. CDR3 amino acids: CASSWGINEQFF. CDR3 nucleotides: TGTGCCAGCAGCTGGGGTATCAATGAGCAGTTCTTC.

This clonotype has just a few counts. This rearrangement joins TRBV15 to TRBJ1-2, with a weak D call TRBD1 (5 bases). CDR3 length equals 16 residues. The germline gives CDR1 LNHNV, CDR2 YYDKDF (reference sequence). V was shortened by 0 bases and J by 7 bases, with 18 bases between the two germline ends. This chain's CDR3 is CATSRDGPEGYGGYTF. The DNA of the CDR3 is TGTGCCACCAGCAGAGATGGACCGGAGGGGTATGGTGGCTACACCTTC.

This clonotype was counted between two and nine times. The chain couples TRBV4-2 to TRBJ2-1; D remains unclear. The V gene's germline CDR1 is LGHNA and CDR2 YNFKEQ. V dropped 1 base and J dropped 5 bases, with 3 bases sitting between them. The CDR3 extends over 12 amino acids. CDR3 bases: TGTGCCAGCAGCCAAGGCGACAATGAGCAGTTCTTC. Amino acids: CASSQGDNEQFF.

The V and J genes are TRBV4-2 and TRBJ1-5, with a possible D match to TRBD1 (5 bases). Germline values: CDR1 LGHNA, CDR2 YNFKEQ. This CDR3 comprises 18 residues. V lost 0 bases and J 5 bases, leaving 20 bases between the germline ends. DNA of the CDR3: TGTGCCAGCAGCCAAGATCCTCCGGGACGGGAAACTCATCAGCCCCAGCATTTT. It encodes CASSQDPPGRETHQPQHF.

The chain combines TRBV20-1 with TRBJ2-7, with TRBD1 matching 7 bases. Germline assignment: CDR1 DFQATT and CDR2 SNEGSKA (reference sequence). CDR3 length equals 12 residues. Germline trimming cut 3 bases from V and 6 bases from J; bases unmatched to any gene: 5. The CDR3 DNA sequence: TGCAGTGCTAGCATGACAGGGACCGAGCAGTACGTC. This gives the protein CSASMTGTEQYV.

This chain connects TRBV6-2 or TRBV6-3 to TRBJ1-5, with a weak D call TRBD1 (5 bases). The CDR3 consists of 15 residues. CDR1 and CDR2 (germline): MNHEY, SVGEGT. V was pared by 2 bases and J by 0 bases, with 8 bases between. CDR3 coding DNA: TGTGCCAGCAGTTACGGGGCAGATAGCAATCAGCCCCAGCATTTT. It translates to CASSYGADSNQPQHF.

The chain carries TRBV4-2 and TRBJ2-5; 10 bases are shared with TRBD2. J gave up 5 bases and V 4 bases, and 10 bases lay outside the gene matches. CDR3 length: 16 residues. The V gene's germline CDR1 is LGHNA and CDR2 YNFKEQ. The CDR3 here is CASSPTSGGAWETQYF. In DNA form, the CDR3 reads TGTGCCAGCAGCCCTACGAGCGGGGGGGCCTGGGAGACCCAGTACTTC.

This clonotype was seen more than once but under ten times. The rearrangement links TRBV7-9 to TRBJ1-2, with D tentatively TRBD1 (5 bases). Trimming took 6 bases from V and 5 from J, leaving 16 bases between them. CDR1 SEHNR and CDR2 FQNEAQ come from the germline V gene (reference sequence). This CDR3 spans 14 amino acids. The CDR3 DNA reads as TGTGCCAGCAGTCCTGGGACGGGGGAGTATGGCTACACCTTC. This gives the protein CASSPGTGEYGYTF. Full variable domain (rest looked up from reference TRBV7-9 and TRBJ1-2): DTGVSQNPRHKITKRGQNVTFRCDPISEHNRLYWYRQTLGQGPEFLTYFQNEAQLEKSRLLSDRFSAERPKGSFSTLEIQRTEQGDSAMYLCASSPGTGEYGYTFGSGTRLTVV.

This clonotype was recorded many times. J is TRBJ1-1 and V is TRBV20-1; D is undetermined. Germline values: CDR1 DFQATT, CDR2 SNEGSKA (reference sequence). This CDR3 region has 16 residues. Trimming took off 0 bases at V and 8 bases at J, with 22 bases between the two ends. The CDR3 is CSARDQYRSRQVEAFF. The CDR3 DNA reads as TGCAGTGCTAGAGATCAGTATAGGTCACGCCAAGTGGAAGCTTTCTTT.